These T cell receptor beta chains were read from a single sample in a study of regulatory T cells in long-lasting Graves disease. TCRdb independently ran MiXCR on the multiplex PCR reads; one entry per CDR3 protein. Among some 490,000 distinct CDR3 sequences, 12% were seen once, and the ten largest hold around 9.3%. The sample was also reused in another study, on T cells in Graves' hyperthyroidism and ophthalmopathy.

The starting material was peripheral blood mononuclear cells (PBMCs), obtained at new diagnosis, from a patient treated with antithyroid drugs. Source of these receptors: a woman aged 30 to 39 with Graves disease. The CDR3 runs from the conserved cysteine through the conserved F or W. The D gene is left open where the match is weak. A clone size is listed for some rows: how often the clone was seen (once, few, many), or a class if it is expanded.

>TRBV29-1|TRBJ1-2|many|NA
TGCAGCGCCGCAACAGCTAACTATGGCTACACCTTC
CSAATANYGYTF
>TRBV28|TRBJ2-7|many|TRBD2
TGTGCCAGCATTCGTCTAGCGGGAGAGGGCGAGCAGTACTTC
CASIRLAGEGEQYF
>TRBV7-3|TRBJ1-1|few|NA
TGTGCCAGCAGTTCCCAACCGGGGGCTGAAGCTTTCTTT
CASSSQPGAEAFF
>TRBV29-1|TRBJ2-5|many|NA
TGCAGCGTTGGATTGTGGACAGAAGAGACCCAGTACTTC
CSVGLWTEETQYF
>TRBV2|TRBJ1-3|many|NA
TGTGCCAGCATAAGGGAAACTGGAAACACCATATATTTT
CASIRETGNTIYF
>TRBV20-1|TRBJ2-5|once|TRBD2
TGCAGTGCCGGAGGGCGGGGGAAAACGGAGACCCAGTACTTC
CSAGGRGKTETQYF
>TRBV18|TRBJ1-4|many|TRBD1
TGTGCCAGCTCACCGGACAGGAACGCTAATGAAAAACTGTTTTTT
CASSPDRNANEKLFF
>TRBV28|TRBJ2-3|NA|NA
TGTGCCAGCAGCTCAACTGGCACAGATACGCAGTATTTT
CASSSTGTDTQYF
>TRBV13|TRBJ1-2|many|NA
TGTGCCAGCAGCCTAGTGGGACGGTCCAGCAGGGGCTACACCTTC
CASSLVGRSSRGYTF
>TRBV11-2|TRBJ2-7|NA|NA
TGTGCCAGCAGCCAAGATTCGTCTCTTTGGGAGGGGACACAAACCTACGAGCAGTACTTC
CASSQDSSLWEGTQTYEQYF
>TRBV6-2/TRBV6-3|TRBJ2-2|NA|TRBD1
TGTGCCAGCAGTTACTCAGGGGGCGATGGATTCACCGGGGAGCTGTTTTTT
CASSYSGGDGFTGELFF
>TRBV3-1|TRBJ2-7|many|NA
TGTGCCAGCAGCCAAGATGGAAGTAGGCGCTTC
CASSQDGSRRF
>TRBV11-2|TRBJ1-4|many|NA
TGTGCCAGCAGCTTAGGGTACCTGAGTGCAACTAATGAAAAACTGTTTTTT
CASSLGYLSATNEKLFF
>TRBV6-1|TRBJ1-1|many|NA
TGTGCCAGCAGTGGTAGGACGATGGGGACTGAAGCTTTCTTT
CASSGRTMGTEAFF
>TRBV7-8|TRBJ1-2|many|NA
TGTGCCAGCAGCTTAGGCCCCAACAACAGGATCGCCTATGGCTACACCTTC
CASSLGPNNRIAYGYTF
>TRBV7-9|TRBJ1-1|many|TRBD1
TGTGCCAGCAGCTTACCCGACAGGGGGGCAGCTTTCTTT
CASSLPDRGAAFF
>TRBV6-5|TRBJ1-5|many|NA
TGTGCCAGCAGTTACTCTAGCAATCAGCCCCAGCATTTT
CASSYSSNQPQHF
>TRBV7-9|TRBJ2-7|NA|TRBD1
TGTGCCAGCAGCCCCGGGACAGGGGATCACGAGCAGTACTTC
CASSPGTGDHEQYF
>TRBV28|TRBJ2-3|many|NA
TGTGCCAGCAGTTTCCGTCGCGGGAGCACAGATACGCAGTATTTT
CASSFRRGSTDTQYF
>TRBV2|TRBJ2-4|NA|NA
TGTGCCAGCAGTTCATACAGGTCTGCCAAAAACATTCAGTGCTTC
CASSSYRSAKNIQCF
>TRBV2|TRBJ1-5|many|TRBD1
TGTGCCAGCAGTGAACGCGGGACAGGGGGTTATAGCAATCAGCCCCAGCATTTT
CASSERGTGGYSNQPQHF
>TRBV6-2/TRBV6-3|TRBJ2-5|NA|TRBD1
TGTGCCAGCAGTGTCGGGACAGGGGTCTTGGAGACCCAGTACTTC
CASSVGTGVLETQYF
>TRBV10-2|TRBJ1-5|few|NA
TGCGCCAGCAGTGGAGGACAGTTTCAGCCCCAGCATTTT
CASSGGQFQPQHF
>TRBV2|TRBJ2-3|many|NA
TGTGCCAGCAGGCGTGGTACCACAGATACGCAGTATTTT
CASRRGTTDTQYF
>TRBV28|TRBJ2-7|many|TRBD2
TGTGCCAGCAGTTTATTAGCGGGAGGTTCCTACGAGCAGTACTTC
CASSLLAGGSYEQYF
>TRBV10-3|TRBJ2-5|NA|TRBD2
TGTGCCATCAGCGACGGGACTAGCCCGGAGACCCAGTACTTC
CAISDGTSPETQYF
>TRBV4-3|TRBJ2-3|few|NA
TGCGCCAGCAGCCAAGATCTTAGTGGCACAGGTACGCAGTATTTT
CASSQDLSGTGTQYF
>TRBV2|TRBJ1-2|many|NA
TGTGCCAGCAGTGTGAACAGGGAGACCTATGGCTACACCTTC
CASSVNRETYGYTF
>TRBV19|TRBJ2-7|few|NA
TGTGCCAGTAGTAAGGGTAGCCCAACCTACGAGCAGTACTTC
CASSKGSPTYEQYF
>TRBV7-2|TRBJ2-3|many|TRBD2
TGTGCCAGCAGCCAAAATAATGCCGGGACTAGCCCGTATTTT
CASSQNNAGTSPYF
>TRBV2|TRBJ1-1|many|NA
TGTGCCAGCAGCTCAAGGGACACACGAAACGCGAACACTGAAGCTTTCTTT
CASSSRDTRNANTEAFF
>TRBV2|TRBJ1-1|NA|NA
TGTGCCAGCAGTATATACATGAACACTGAAGCTTTCTTT
CASSIYMNTEAFF
>TRBV19|TRBJ1-2|NA|NA
TGTGCCAGTAGTACTCTTCCCACTAACTATGGCTACACCTTC
CASSTLPTNYGYTF
>TRBV12-3/TRBV12-4|TRBJ2-7|many|NA
TGTGCCAGCAGTTTTTATTCCAAAAACGAGCAGTACTTC
CASSFYSKNEQYF
>TRBV29-1|TRBJ2-1|NA|NA
TGCAGCGTGGAAACAGTGGCTGAGCAGTTCTTC
CSVETVAEQFF
>TRBV5-1|TRBJ2-7|NA|NA
TGCGCCAGCAGCTTCGGGACCTCCCTTTCGGGTTTTTACGAGCAGTACTTC
CASSFGTSLSGFYEQYF
>TRBV6-1|TRBJ2-1|few|NA
TGTGCCAGCAACAAATTGGCGGCTACCCCCGATGAGCAGTTCTTC
CASNKLAATPDEQFF